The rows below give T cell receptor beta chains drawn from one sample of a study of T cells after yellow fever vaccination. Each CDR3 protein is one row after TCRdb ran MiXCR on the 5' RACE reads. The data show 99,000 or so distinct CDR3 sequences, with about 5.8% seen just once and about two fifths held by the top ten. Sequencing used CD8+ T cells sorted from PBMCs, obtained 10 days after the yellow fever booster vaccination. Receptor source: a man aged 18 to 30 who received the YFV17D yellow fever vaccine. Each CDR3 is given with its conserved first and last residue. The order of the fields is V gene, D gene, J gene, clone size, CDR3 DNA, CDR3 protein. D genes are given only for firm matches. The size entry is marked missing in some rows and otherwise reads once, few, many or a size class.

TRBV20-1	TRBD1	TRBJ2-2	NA	TGCAGTGCTAGAGCAGGGGGCTGGGACACCGGGGAGCTGTTTTTT	CSARAGGWDTGELFF
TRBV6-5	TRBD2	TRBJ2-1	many	TGTGCCAGCAGTTACGGGACTAGCGGGGGTCCCAATGAGCAGTTCTTC	CASSYGTSGGPNEQFF
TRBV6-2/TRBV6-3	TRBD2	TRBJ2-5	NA	TGTGCCAGCAGTTACTCTTTGTGGGGGGGTCCTCAAGAGACCCAGTACTTC	CASSYSLWGGPQETQYF
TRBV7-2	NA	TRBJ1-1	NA	TGTGCCAGCAGCTTCCCGAGGGGGAAAGCGAACACTGAAGCTTTCTTT	CASSFPRGKANTEAFF
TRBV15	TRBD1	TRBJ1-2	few	TGTGCCACCAGCAGAGATAAGACAGGGAGAAGAAATGGCTACACCTTC	CATSRDKTGRRNGYTF
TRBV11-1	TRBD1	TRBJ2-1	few	TGTGCCATTACGCAGGGGGCGAATGAGCAGTTCTTC	CAITQGANEQFF
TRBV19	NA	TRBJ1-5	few	TGTGCCAGTAGTATAATGCACTATAGCAATCAGCCCCAGCATTTT	CASSIMHYSNQPQHF
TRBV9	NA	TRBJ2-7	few	TGTGCCAGCAGCCCCCGGGACGGCTCTATGCAGTACTTC	CASSPRDGSMQYF
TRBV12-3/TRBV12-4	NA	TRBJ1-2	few	TGTGCCAGCAGCAGTCCGGGGCTCTATGGCTACACCTTC	CASSSPGLYGYTF
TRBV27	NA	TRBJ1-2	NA	TGTGCCAGCAGTTTATCTGGGGGCCTGGAGTCTGGCTACACCTTC	CASSLSGGLESGYTF
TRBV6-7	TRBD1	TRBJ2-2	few	TGTGCCAGCAGTTACTCCGGGACAGGGGGACCCGGGGAGCTGTTTTTT	CASSYSGTGGPGELFF
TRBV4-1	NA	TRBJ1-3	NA	TGCGCCAGCAGCCAAGAGGACGGCATACGAATAAACACCATATATTTT	CASSQEDGIRINTIYF
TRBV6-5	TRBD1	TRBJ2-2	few	TGTGCCAGCAGTTCCTCAGGGGGGAACACCGGGGAGCTGTTTTTT	CASSSSGGNTGELFF
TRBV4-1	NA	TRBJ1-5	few	TGCGCCAGCAGCCAAGGCAGCTATAGCAATCAGCCCCAGCATTTT	CASSQGSYSNQPQHF
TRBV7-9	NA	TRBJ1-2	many	TGTGCCAGCAGCTCAGGCGGGTTTGGCGACACCTTC	CASSSGGFGDTF
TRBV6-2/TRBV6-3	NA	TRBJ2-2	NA	TGTGCCAGCAGTTACCGCGGAGGGTGGGGTACTCACACCGGGGAGCTGTTTTTT	CASSYRGGWGTHTGELFF
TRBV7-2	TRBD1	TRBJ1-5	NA	TGTGCCAGCAGCCCGGGGACAGGGCCACAGCATTATAGCAATCAGCCCCAGCATTTT	CASSPGTGPQHYSNQPQHF
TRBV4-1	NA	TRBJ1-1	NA	TGCGCCAGCAGCCAAGGGGTGCCCACTGAAGCTTTCTTT	CASSQGVPTEAFF
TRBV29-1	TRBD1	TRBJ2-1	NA	TGCAGCACAGAAAGGGTTGACAGGGGTTCCTACAATGAGCAGTTCTTC	CSTERVDRGSYNEQFF
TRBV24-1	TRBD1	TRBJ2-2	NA	TGTGCCACCAGTGATCCCTCCGGGACAGGGTTAACCGGGGAGCTGTTTTTT	CATSDPSGTGLTGELFF
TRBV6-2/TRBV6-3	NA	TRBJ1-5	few	TGTGCCAGCAGTTACATGAAGGAACATAGCAATCAGCCCCAGCATTTT	CASSYMKEHSNQPQHF
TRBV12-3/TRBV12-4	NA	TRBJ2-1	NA	TGTGCCAGCAGTTTAGAGGGGTTGCAGTTCTTC	CASSLEGLQFF
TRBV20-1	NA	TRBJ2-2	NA	TGCAGTGCTAGAGTGGGGATGAACACCGGGGAGCTGTTTTTT	CSARVGMNTGELFF
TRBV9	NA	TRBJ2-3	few	TGTGCCAGCAGCGTAGACGGGGACAGCACAGATACGCAGTATTTT	CASSVDGDSTDTQYF
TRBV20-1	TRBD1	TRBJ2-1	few	TGCAGTGCCCCGGACAGGGGTGCGAACTACAATGAGCAGTTCTTC	CSAPDRGANYNEQFF
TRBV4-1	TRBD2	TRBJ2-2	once	TGCGCCAGCAGAACGGGAGGGTCCGCTACCGGGGAGCTGTTTTTT	CASRTGGSATGELFF
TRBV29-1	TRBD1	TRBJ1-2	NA	TGCAGCGCCAGGGACAGGGGGCGAGCCTCCTATGGCTACACCTTC	CSARDRGRASYGYTF
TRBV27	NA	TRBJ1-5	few	TGTGCCAGCAGTCCCATCCCATTGGGTGTTCAGCCCCAGCATTTT	CASSPIPLGVQPQHF
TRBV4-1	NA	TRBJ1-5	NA	TGCGCCAGCAGCCCAAGAGTGCTGGCGGCCAATCAGCCCCAGCATTTT	CASSPRVLAANQPQHF
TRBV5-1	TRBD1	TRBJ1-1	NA	TGCGCCAGCAGCTTCGGCCAGGGGGCTACGACTGAAGCTTTCTTT	CASSFGQGATTEAFF
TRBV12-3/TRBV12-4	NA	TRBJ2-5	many	TGTGCCAGCAGCCGCATTGGTGACGGTATGGAGACCCAGTACTTC	CASSRIGDGMETQYF
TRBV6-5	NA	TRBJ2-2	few	TGTGCCAGCAGTCTGGGACGCCCGACCGGGGAGCTGTTTTTT	CASSLGRPTGELFF
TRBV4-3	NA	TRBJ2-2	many	TGCGCCAGCAGCCATTCTGGGAACACCGGGGAGCTGTTTTTT	CASSHSGNTGELFF
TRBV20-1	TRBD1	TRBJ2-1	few	TGCAGTGCTAGAGATGTAGGACAGGGGAACAATGAGCAGTTCTTC	CSARDVGQGNNEQFF
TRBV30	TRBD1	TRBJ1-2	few	TGTGCCTGGAATCAAGTAACAGGGGGCGCGGGGGGCTACACCTTC	CAWNQVTGGAGGYTF
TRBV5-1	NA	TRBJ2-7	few	TGCGCCAGCAGCCTACGCCGACAGAGATACGAGCAGTACTTC	CASSLRRQRYEQYF
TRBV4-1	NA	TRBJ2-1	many	TGCGCCAGCAGCCTCGACCTGAGGGACTCTTCCTACAATGAGCAGTTCTTC	CASSLDLRDSSYNEQFF
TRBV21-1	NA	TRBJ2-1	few	TGTGCCAGCAGCCGACGGACAGTCGGCAATGAGCAGTTCTTC	CASSRRTVGNEQFF
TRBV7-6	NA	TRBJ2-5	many	TGTGCCAGCAGCTTAGGTCGCCAGGGCGAGACCCAGTACTTC	CASSLGRQGETQYF
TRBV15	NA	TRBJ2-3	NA	TGTGCCACGAGCAGAGTAGCAGATACGCAGTATTTT	CATSRVADTQYF
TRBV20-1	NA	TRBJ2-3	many	TGCAGTGCTCACAACGTGGGAGGCACAGATACGCAGTATTTT	CSAHNVGGTDTQYF
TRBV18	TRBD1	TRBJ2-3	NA	TGTGCCAGCTCACCACCGGACAGGGGATACACAGATACGCAGTATTTT	CASSPPDRGYTDTQYF
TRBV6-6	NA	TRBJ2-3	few	TGTGCCAGCAGTGTGACTAGGTCAGATACGCAGTATTTT	CASSVTRSDTQYF
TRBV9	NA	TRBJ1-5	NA	TGTGCCAGCAGCGTAGGCGGCGGCAGGTATCAGCCCCAGCATTTT	CASSVGGGRYQPQHF
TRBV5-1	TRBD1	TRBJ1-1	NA	TGCGCCAGCAGCTTTACTGACAGGGGGATAAACACTGAAGCTTTCTTT	CASSFTDRGINTEAFF
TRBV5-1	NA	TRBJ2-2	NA	TGCGCCAGCAGCCCCCGCCGGGACACCGGGGAGCTGTTTTTT	CASSPRRDTGELFF
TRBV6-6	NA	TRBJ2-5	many	TGTGCCAGCATACTGGGACGGGTCCAAGAGACCCAGTACTTC	CASILGRVQETQYF
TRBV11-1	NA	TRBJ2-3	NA	TGTGCCAGCAACGACGGGGGGCCTATCGATACGCAGTATTTT	CASNDGGPIDTQYF